One T cell receptor beta chain is described in this entry. The data were obtained in a study of blood T cell repertoires in COVID-19. Germline assignment: CDR1 MNHEY and CDR2 SVGAGI. The CDR3 runs 15 residues. V shed 4 bases and J 6 bases; nucleotides not matched to a gene: 8. Generated by immunoSEQ multiplex PCR, the TCRdb table keeps only in-frame clones and is missing some. The sample has approximately 140,000 clones, around 87% seen once. This clonotype was obtained from a woman aged 55-70 years with active or convalescent COVID-19. The source material was peripheral blood. V gene TRBV6-5 combines with J gene TRBJ1-2; 10 bases map to TRBD1. The CDR3 loop reads CASSSPDRGLNGYTF. The CDR3 DNA is TGTGCCAGCAGTTCCCCGGACAGGGGGTTAAATGGCTACACCTTC.